This TCR beta chain was retrieved from a study of Graves' ophthalmopathy and Graves' hyperthyroidism. Germline CDR1 reads DFQATT; CDR2 reads SNEGSKA (reference sequence). The CDR3 length is 16 residues. RNA transcripts yielded amplified TCR beta CDR3 regions. RT-PCR was first run with HTBI primers, then multiplex PCR in a second round. TCRdb passed the multiplex PCR reads through MiXCR, listing each CDR3 protein once. The profile shows hundreds of thousands of distinct CDR3 sequences, 20% to 25% of them singletons. General study findings and limits: Discriminating ophthalmopathy from stable hyperthyroidism, a 13-signature model attained a sensitivity of 87.88% and a specificity of around 83%. Also, most clonotypes expanded in the thyroid above 0.001 frequency appeared in blood. Predictions made by the model for ophthalmopathy progression reached roughly 64% sensitivity and about 72% specificity.

This clonotype was detected a few times. Antigen specificity is unknown. A much larger clone differs by one base, so this may be a read error. PBMCs originated in roughly 9.3 ml of fresh peripheral blood. The sequence derives from a woman between 45 and 60 years old with Graves' ophthalmopathy. Input material: peripheral blood. The chain carries TRBV20-1 and TRBJ1-6; D perhaps matches TRBD1 (5 bases). The CDR3: CSARGGDRGYNSSLHF. CDR3 coding DNA: TGCAGTGCTAGGGGCGGTGATCGGGGCTATAATTCATCCCTCCACTTT.